What follows are 11 T cell receptor beta chains derived from one specimen sequenced in a study of T-cell reconstitution after alpha-beta-depleted transplantation in children. The library targeted TCRbeta and was prepared with unique molecular identifiers. TCRdb re-derived calls from the PCR reads in MiXCR, one entry per CDR3 protein. This sample has 250,000 to 400,000 distinct CDR3 sequences, with roughly 25% found just once. The material was PBMCs, mostly from graft donor cells, obtained 180 days after TCRalphabeta/CD19-depleted stem cell transplant. These TCRs come from a male patient younger than 18 who had a stem cell transplant for acute lymphoblastic leukemia, so the T cells may come from the graft donor.

The rearrangement uses TRBV4-1 and TRBJ2-1, with TRBD2 matching 10 bases. The CDR3 consists of 16 residues. V gave up 0 bases and J gave up 9 bases; unmatched junction bases: 8. CDR1 and CDR2 from the germline V gene are MGHRA and YSYEKL. CDR3 amino acids: CASSQEPSGSQVEQFF. The CDR3 bases are TGCGCCAGCAGCCAAGAACCTAGCGGGAGTCAAGTTGAGCAGTTCTTC.

This clonotype has a handful of counts. The chain has TRBV5-1 and TRBJ1-3; D perhaps matches TRBD1 (6 bases). V lost 0 bases, J lost 0 bases, and 13 bases lay in between. In germline, CDR1 is SGHRS, CDR2 YFSETQ. This CDR3 spans 17 amino acids. This CDR3 is CASSLVAGALSGNTIYF. In nucleotides, the CDR3 is TGCGCCAGCAGCTTGGTTGCAGGGGCCCTCTCTGGAAACACCATATATTTT.

V and J are TRBV20-1 and TRBJ1-6; weak D call: TRBD1 (5 bases). CDR1 DFQATT and CDR2 SNEGSKA come from the germline V gene (reference sequence). Trimming pared 1 base from V and 5 bases from J, leaving 12 bases between. The CDR3 covers 15 residues. This chain's CDR3 is CSARAEGANNSPLHF. DNA of the CDR3: TGCAGTGCTAGAGCGGAAGGGGCAAATAATTCACCCCTCCACTTT.

The rearrangement uses TRBV10-1 and TRBJ2-1; 9 bases agree with TRBD1. V shed 3 bases and J 6 bases; nucleotides not matched to a gene: 3. CDR3 size: 14 residues. Germline assignment: CDR1 WNHNN and CDR2 SYGVQD (reference sequence). Here the CDR3 reads CASSDRTGVNEQFF. DNA of the CDR3: TGCGCCAGCAGTGACCGGACAGGGGTCAATGAGCAGTTCTTC.

This rearrangement joins TRBV6-1 to TRBJ2-3; D ambiguous. The germline V gene encodes CDR1 MNHNS and CDR2 SASEGT. V lost 3 bases and J lost 1, with 8 bases in between. CDR3 length: 14 residues. This CDR3 is CASSDRYRTDTQYF. Written as DNA, the CDR3 is TGTGCCAGCAGTGACAGATATCGCACAGATACGCAGTATTTT.

This clonotype showed up many times. The V call is TRBV30, the J call TRBJ2-7; the D is unclear. There are 11 residues in the CDR3. Germline CDR1 and CDR2: GTSNPN and SVGIG (reference sequence). The V and J ends lost 5 bases and 2 bases respectively, with 7 bases between them. CDR3 region: CAWGIPYEQYF. The CDR3, as DNA: TGTGCCTGGGGGATCCCCTACGAGCAGTACTTC.

This clonotype occurred a few times. The genes are TRBV5-1 and TRBJ2-3; D is possibly TRBD1 or TRBD2 (6 bases each). Looked up from germline, CDR1 is SGHRS and CDR2 is YFSETQ. The CDR3 has 14 residues. V was shortened by 2 bases and J by 4 bases, with 11 bases between the two germline ends. CDR3 loop: CASSFPEGADTQYF. The CDR3 nucleotides are TGCGCCAGCAGCTTCCCGGAGGGGGCAGATACGCAGTATTTT. The full variable domain, completed using reference TRBV5-1 and TRBJ2-3, is KAGVTQTPRYLIKTRGQQVTLSCSPISGHRSVSWYQQTPGQGLQFLFEYFSETQRNKGNFPGRFSGRQFSNSRSEMNVSTLELGDSALYLCASSFPEGADTQYFGPGTRLTVL.

The gene calls are TRBV2 and TRBJ2-7, with 9 bases aligning to TRBD2. The CDR3 length is 12 residues. CDR1 SNHLY and CDR2 FYNNEI come from the germline V gene. Unmatched junction bases numbered 5, after V lost 11 bases and J lost 3 bases. In nucleotides, the CDR3 is TGTGCCGGGGGGCGGGAGGGCTACGAGCAGTACTTC. This sequence encodes CAGGREGYEQYF. The variable domain in full, with the rest retrieved from reference TRBV2 and TRBJ2-7, is EPEVTQTPSHQVTQMGQEVILRCVPISNHLYFYWYRQILGQKVEFLVSFYNNEISEKSEIFDDQFSVERPDGSNFTLKIRSTKLEDSAMYFCAGGREGYEQYFGPGTRLTVT.

This rearrangement joins TRBV4-1 to TRBJ2-3, with D tentatively TRBD2 (6 bases). Germline V gives CDR1 MGHRA, CDR2 YSYEKL. There are 16 residues in the CDR3. Trimming left V 4 bases short and J 2 bases short, with 16 bases between. Written as DNA, the CDR3 is TGCGCCAGCAGCCCCCTAGACGGGAGTAACACAGATACGCAGTATTTT. This gives the protein CASSPLDGSNTDTQYF.

This clonotype was counted between two and nine times. The genes are TRBV7-9 and TRBJ1-1; D perhaps matches TRBD1 (5 bases). Between the trimmed V and J ends, which lost 6 bases and 4 bases, there was a span of 15 bases. Germline V gene lookup returns CDR1 SEHNR and CDR2 FQNEAQ (reference sequence). This CDR3 region has 14 residues. DNA for the CDR3: TGTGCCAGCAGAACCGAGGGCAGGGCCACTGAAGCTTTCTTT. Protein sequence: CASRTEGRATEAFF.

The chain carries TRBV7-3 and TRBJ2-3; 13 nucleotides agree with TRBD2. V trimming: 5 bases; J trimming: 2 bases; junction bases outside the gene matches: 4. The CDR3 extends over 16 amino acids. Germline V lookup: CDR1 SGHTA, CDR2 FQGTGA. In DNA form, the CDR3 reads TGTGCCAGCAGCCCGGGACTAGCGGGGAACACAGATACGCAGTATTTT. Encoded protein: CASSPGLAGNTDTQYF.